The clone carrying this TCR beta chain was counted at least ten times. The target antigen is unknown. Unique molecular identifier tags were affixed to discrete cDNA molecules. From the 5' RACE reads, TCRdb called clonotypes with MiXCR, one entry per CDR3 protein. The sample has under 70,000 distinct CDR3 sequences, 5% to 6.5% seen once; the top ten hold around 3.3%. The entry originates in a study of early T cells in non-severe SARS-CoV-2 infection. Study as a whole: Whole-blood bulk RNA, unsorted, was sequenced, and chains were unpaired. Whole-study findings and limits: Sequences matched to VDJdb favored anti-spike CD8 responses, while private and CD4 specificities were missed.

The germline V gene encodes CDR1 MDHEN and CDR2 SYDVKM. J gave up 7 bases and V 6 bases, and 16 bases lay outside the gene matches. The CDR3 contains 19 residues. This sequence was found in an adult who was a healthcare worker with PCR-confirmed SARS-CoV-2 infection or an uninfected control (not recorded which). The genes are TRBV28 and TRBJ2-1; 15 nucleotides agree with TRBD2. Sequenced material: whole blood, taken at baseline. Here the CDR3 reads CASSPLSGTSGRIRNEQFF. CDR3 DNA sequence: TGTGCCAGCAGCCCCCTTTCCGGGACTAGCGGGAGGATACGGAATGAGCAGTTCTTC.